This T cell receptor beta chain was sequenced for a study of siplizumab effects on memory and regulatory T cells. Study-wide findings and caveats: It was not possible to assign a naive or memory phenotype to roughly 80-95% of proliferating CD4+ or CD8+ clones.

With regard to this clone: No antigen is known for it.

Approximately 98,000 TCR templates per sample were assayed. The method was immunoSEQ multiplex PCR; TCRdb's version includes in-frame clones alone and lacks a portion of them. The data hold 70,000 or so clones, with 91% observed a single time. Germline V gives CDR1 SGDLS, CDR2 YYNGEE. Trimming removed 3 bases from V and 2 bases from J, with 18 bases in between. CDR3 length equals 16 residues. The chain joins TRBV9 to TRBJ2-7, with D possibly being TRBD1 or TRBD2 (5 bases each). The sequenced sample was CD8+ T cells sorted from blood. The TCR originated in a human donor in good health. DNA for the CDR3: TGTGCCAGCAGCGGATTATCCGGGGCAGAGGCCTACGAGCAGTACTTC. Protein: CASSGLSGAEAYEQYF.